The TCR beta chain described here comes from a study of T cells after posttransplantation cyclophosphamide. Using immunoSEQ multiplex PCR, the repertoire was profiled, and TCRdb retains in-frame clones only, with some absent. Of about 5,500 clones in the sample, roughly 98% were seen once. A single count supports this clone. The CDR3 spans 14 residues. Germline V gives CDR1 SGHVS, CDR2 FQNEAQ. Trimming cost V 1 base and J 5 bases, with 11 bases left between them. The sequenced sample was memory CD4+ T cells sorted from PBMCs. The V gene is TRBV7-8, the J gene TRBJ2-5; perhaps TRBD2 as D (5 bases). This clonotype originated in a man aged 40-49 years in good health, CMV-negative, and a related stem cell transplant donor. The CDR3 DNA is TGTGCCAGCAGCTTAGAATACGGGGATGAGACCCAGTACTTC. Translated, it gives CASSLEYGDETQYF.